The 2 T cell receptor beta chains listed next were all sequenced from one sample in a study of liver allograft versus peripheral blood T cells. In the study overall: Comparative analysis was performed on T cell receptor repertoires from transplanted livers and from recipients' peripheral blood.

TCRdb re-called the reads through MiXCR, storing one row per CDR3 protein. This sample carries 6,500 to 9,500 distinct CDR3 sequences, about 15% of them seen once, and the ten largest clones take around 1.3%. Source of these receptors: a human patient who had a liver transplant. Some T cells may be the graft donor's.

In regard to this clonotype: One base away lies a much larger clone, so this may be a sequencing read error. The J gene is TRBJ1-4, the V gene TRBV28; D call uncertain. Germline CDR1 is MDHEN and CDR2 is SYDVKM. This CDR3 is 16 amino acids long. The CDR3 loop reads CASRLRDRGTNENLFF. CDR3 nucleotide sequence: TGTGCCAGCCGGCTCCGTGACCGTGGAACTAATGAAAACCTGTTTTTT.

This clonotype has ten or more counts. The J gene is TRBJ1-1, the V gene TRBV6-2 or TRBV6-3; D unresolved. This CDR3 is 14 amino acids long. Germline V gives CDR1 MNHEY, CDR2 SVGEGT. Trimming took 6 bases from V and 1 from J, leaving 12 bases between them. This CDR3 is CASRSHTGNTEAFF. CDR3 DNA sequence: TGTGCCAGCAGGAGCCACACGGGGAACACTGAAGCTTTCTTT.